Each of the 14 T cell receptor beta chains below was sequenced from the same sample in a study of blood T cell repertoires in COVID-19. Profiled with immunoSEQ multiplex PCR; TCRdb holds only in-frame clones, not every one. The table includes 250,000 to 300,000 clones, about 86% detected once. Sequencing was performed on peripheral blood. The receptors were sampled from a woman between 25 and 40 years old with COVID-19, enrolled during active disease.

This clone has a single count. The chain has TRBV7-9 and TRBJ1-6; D is uncertain. V shed 0 bases and J shed 10 bases, with 16 bases lying between them. Germline V CDR1 and CDR2: SEHNR, FQNEAQ (reference sequence). The CDR3 length is 16 residues. The DNA for the CDR3 is TGTGCCAGCAGCTTAGCGCGGGCCCCTGGTAGCTCACCCCTCCACTTT. Translation gives CASSLARAPGSSPLHF.

The genes are TRBV19 and TRBJ2-1; D is undetermined. CDR1 LNHDA and CDR2 SQIVND come from the germline V gene (reference sequence). The length of the CDR3 is 14 residues. The V end lost 3 bases, the J end lost 10 bases, and 16 bases lay between the germline ends. This chain's CDR3 is CASSMTATLGEQFF. The CDR3 bases are TGTGCCAGTAGTATGACGGCTACCCTAGGCGAGCAGTTCTTC.

The V gene is TRBV5-6, the J gene TRBJ1-5; D might be TRBD1 (5 bases). V was trimmed by 2 bases and J by 9 bases, leaving 15 bases between them. Germline loops: CDR1 SGHDT, CDR2 YYEEEE. CDR3 size: 14 residues. CDR3 sequence: CASSFMGGHRPQHF. The CDR3 region has the DNA TGTGCCAGCAGCTTTATGGGCGGACACAGGCCCCAGCATTTT.

This sequence joins TRBV19 and TRBJ2-7; 12 bases agree with TRBD1. Germline V CDR1 and CDR2: LNHDA, SQIVND (reference sequence). The CDR3 has 15 residues. The V and J ends lost 5 bases and 5 bases, in that order; junction bases with no gene match: 7. The CDR3: CASSPRGQGAHEQYF. The CDR3 DNA reads as TGTGCCAGTAGTCCTCGGGGACAGGGGGCCCACGAGCAGTACTTC.

The count of this clone is one. The rearrangement joins TRBV29-1 to TRBJ2-5, with 14 nucleotides matching TRBD2. V shed 8 bases, J shed 2 bases, and the junction held 4 bases outside the gene matches. The germline gives CDR1 SQVTM, CDR2 ANQGSEA. The CDR3 loop spans 14 amino acids. CDR3 sequence (DNA): TGCAGCTCCTGGACTAGCGGGAGGCAAGAGACCCAGTACTTC. Translated, it gives CSSWTSGRQETQYF.

The J gene is TRBJ1-5, the V gene TRBV24-1; D is perhaps TRBD1 (5 bases). The CDR3 runs to 14 residues. CDR1 KGHDR and CDR2 SFDVKD come from the germline V gene. With 4 bases removed from V and 5 bases from J, the gap between germline ends came to 11 bases. The CDR3 protein is CATSEGLTDQPQHF. As DNA, the CDR3 is TGTGCCACCAGTGAGGGACTTACCGATCAGCCCCAGCATTTT.

Here the CDR3 reads CASSPPAGTGTQYF. DNA of the CDR3: TGTGCCAGCAGCCCCCCGGCGGGCACAGGGACGCAGTATTTT. This chain uses TRBV9 with TRBJ2-3, with a tentative D call TRBD1 (6 bases). CDR3 length: 14 amino acids. CDR1 SGDLS and CDR2 YYNGEE come from the germline V gene. V shed 4 bases and J shed 9 bases, with 18 bases lying between them. The whole variable domain, remainder taken from reference TRBV9 and TRBJ2-3, is DSGVTQTPKHLITATGQRVTLRCSPRSGDLSVYWYQQSLDQGLQFLIQYYNGEERAKGNILERFSAQQFPDLHSELNLSSLELGDSALYFCASSPPAGTGTQYFGPGTRLTVL.

The CDR3 bases are TGTGCCAGCAGAACCGGGACAGGGGATCAAAAACTGTTTTTT. Its translation is CASRTGTGDQKLFF. The V gene is TRBV6-5, the J gene TRBJ1-4; 10 bases agree with TRBD1. From germline, CDR1 is MNHEY and CDR2 SVGAGI. The CDR3 covers 14 residues. The junction had 7 bases not matched to a gene; V was cut back by 6 bases and J by 9 bases.

The chain links TRBV28 to TRBJ2-5; D is possibly TRBD2 (6 bases). The CDR3 covers 14 residues. The germline V and J ends were trimmed by 8 bases and 3 bases, with 16 bases remaining between them. In germline, CDR1 is MDHEN, CDR2 SYDVKM. DNA of the CDR3: TGTGCCAGCCTTGCCGTGGGAGGAGAAGAGACCCAGTACTTC. Protein product: CASLAVGGEETQYF. The variable domain in full, completed from reference TRBV28 and TRBJ2-5, reads DVKVTQSSRYLVKRTGEKVFLECVQDMDHENMFWYRQDPGLGLRLIYFSYDVKMKEKGDIPEGYSVSREKKERFSLILESASTNQTSMYLCASLAVGGEETQYFGPGTRLLVL.

This clone appeared a single time. The chain links TRBV18 to TRBJ2-1; 7 bases fit TRBD1. Germline loops: CDR1 KGHSH, CDR2 LQKENI. V shed 1 base and J 8 bases; nucleotides not matched to a gene: 14. The CDR3 sequence is 17 residues long. The CDR3 spells CASSPLKGRGNSYEQFF. CDR3 nucleotide sequence: TGTGCCAGCTCACCACTAAAGGGCAGGGGGAATAGCTATGAGCAGTTCTTC.

The rearrangement joins TRBV4-2 to TRBJ1-4; 7 bases are a match to TRBD1. The CDR3 contains 12 residues. V gave up 6 bases and J gave up 7 bases; unmatched junction bases: 2. The V gene's germline CDR1 is LGHNA and CDR2 YNFKEQ. CDR3 in amino acids: CASSTGAEKLFF. The DNA for the CDR3 is TGTGCCAGCAGTACAGGGGCTGAAAAACTGTTTTTT.

The rearrangement joins TRBV6-5 to TRBJ2-5; tentatively, D is TRBD1 (5 bases). Germline loops: CDR1 MNHEY, CDR2 SVGAGI. Deletions cut 0 bases from V and 0 bases from J, with 8 bases between. This CDR3 region has 15 residues. CDR3 sequence: CASSYSSGYQETQYF. As DNA, the CDR3 is TGTGCCAGCAGTTACTCTTCAGGGTACCAAGAGACCCAGTACTTC.

V usage is TRBV19 and J usage is TRBJ1-1; no reliable D call. With 8 bases removed from V and 0 bases from J, the gap between germline ends came to 16 bases. CDR3 length: 15 amino acids. The V gene's germline CDR1 is LNHDA and CDR2 SQIVND (reference sequence). CDR3 region: CASRNGRLMNTEAFF. CDR3 nucleotide sequence: TGTGCCAGTCGGAACGGAAGACTCATGAACACTGAAGCTTTCTTT.

This clone was observed once. CDR3: CASSQTRGGVSDTQYF. CDR3 DNA: TGCGCCAGCAGCCAAACTCGGGGGGGGGTTTCAGATACGCAGTATTTT. V is TRBV4-1 and J is TRBJ2-3; 8 bases fit TRBD2. Germline CDR1 reads MGHRA; CDR2 reads YSYEKL. The V segment lost 2 bases and the J segment 4 bases; nucleotides outside the gene matches: 8. The CDR3 is 16 amino acids.